This entry concerns a single T cell receptor (beta chain). The data were taken from a study of blood T cell repertoires in COVID-19. Looking at the study overall: T cells, B-cell-depleted T cells, or PBMCs provided the cDNA or gDNA that served as material.

Trimming removed 6 bases from V and 1 base from J; junction bases left unmatched: 8. Germline CDR1 reads SGHAT; CDR2 reads FQNNGV. CDR3 length: 16 amino acids. TCRdb keeps only in-frame clones here, not all; method: immunoSEQ multiplex PCR. The table includes roughly 250,000 clones, about 73% detected once. Material for sequencing was peripheral blood. The receptor comes from a woman older than 75 with acute or convalescent COVID-19. The V and J genes are TRBV11-2 and TRBJ2-2; TRBD1 matches at 7 bases. The CDR3 loop is CASSHSDRVNTGELFF. The CDR3 nucleotides are TGTGCCAGCAGTCATTCTGACAGGGTGAACACCGGGGAGCTGTTTTTT.